These T cell receptor beta chains were read from a single sample in a study of cytomegalovirus exposure and HLA in healthy donors. Here immunoSEQ multiplex PCR was the method, and the copy in TCRdb shows in-frame clones only, minus some. The table has approximately 150,000 clones, about 87% seen once. Sequencing input: PBMCs. The receptors derive from a woman aged 25-40 years in good health and CMV-seronegative. The CDR3 runs from the conserved cysteine through the conserved F or W. A D gene is named only where the DNA matches it firmly.

NA	TRBV5-6	TRBJ1-2	17	CASSLGETRRSYYGYTF	TGTGCCAGCAGCTTGGGGGAGACCCGAAGGTCTTACTATGGCTACACCTTC
NA	TRBV6-5	TRBJ2-7	14	CASSYSSRAYEQYF	TGTGCCAGCAGTTACTCGTCCAGGGCTTACGAGCAGTACTTC
NA	TRBV6-5	TRBJ2-5	15	CASSYSRLSLETQYF	TGTGCCAGCAGTTACTCGAGGCTCTCCTTAGAGACCCAGTACTTC
TRBD1	TRBV7-7	TRBJ2-7	14	CASSLGTGTYEQYF	TGTGCCAGCAGCCTCGGGACAGGGACCTACGAGCAGTACTTC
NA	TRBV6-5	TRBJ1-3	15	CASSYLGVSGNTIYF	TGTGCCAGCAGTTACTTAGGAGTCTCTGGAAACACCATATATTTT
NA	TRBV5-1	TRBJ2-2	16	CASSLVLEPGTGELFF	TGCGCCAGCAGCTTGGTTCTGGAGCCCGGCACCGGGGAGCTGTTTTTT
NA	TRBV6-1	TRBJ1-4	14	CASSGGARREKLFF	TGTGCCAGCAGTGGCGGGGCCCGGAGGGAAAAACTGTTTTTT
NA	TRBV4-1	TRBJ2-7	13	CASSHSGDYEQYF	TGCGCCAGCAGCCACTCAGGGGACTACGAGCAGTACTTC
NA	TRBV18	TRBJ1-5	17	CASSPYNRAGAGQPQHF	TGTGCCAGCTCACCATATAACAGGGCCGGTGCGGGTCAGCCCCAGCATTTT
NA	TRBV1	TRBJ2-5	16	CTSVRNTLGGRETQYF	TGCACCAGCGTTAGAAACACACTGGGGGGGCGAGAGACCCAGTACTTC
TRBD2	TRBV5-1	TRBJ2-7	14	CASRAGPATYEQYF	TGCGCCAGCAGAGCGGGGCCCGCTACCTACGAGCAGTACTTC
TRBD1	TRBV7-9	TRBJ2-2	14	CASSQRQGAGELFF	TGTGCCAGCAGCCAGCGACAGGGGGCCGGGGAGCTGTTTTTT
NA	TRBV28	TRBJ1-5	16	CASSLDRGLSNQPQHF	TGTGCCAGCAGTTTGGATCGGGGACTGAGCAATCAGCCCCAGCATTTT
TRBD1	TRBV19	TRBJ2-6	18	CASSLKTGTGTGANVLTF	TGTGCCAGTAGTCTCAAAACCGGGACAGGGACTGGGGCCAACGTCCTGACTTTC
NA	TRBV5-1	TRBJ1-1	13	CASTAVGNTEAFF	TGCGCCAGCACCGCGGTGGGGAACACTGAAGCTTTCTTT
NA	TRBV30	TRBJ1-6	16	CAWSPQQGFYNSPLHF	TGTGCCTGGAGTCCCCAGCAGGGGTTTTATAATTCACCCCTCCACTTT
NA	TRBV5-8	TRBJ2-7	15	CASSLSSQGSYEQYF	TGTGCCAGCAGCTTGAGTTCTCAGGGTTCCTACGAGCAGTACTTC
TRBD2	TRBV6-6	TRBJ2-3	15	CASSSSGGAADTQYF	TGTGCCAGCAGTTCTAGCGGGGGGGCCGCAGATACGCAGTATTTT
NA	TRBV6-1	TRBJ2-7	15	CASSEFARSSYEQYF	TGTGCCAGCAGTGAATTCGCCCGGAGCTCCTACGAGCAGTACTTC
NA	TRBV6-5	TRBJ2-2	13	CASRPTITGELFF	TGTGCCAGCAGGCCTACTATCACCGGGGAGCTGTTTTTT
NA	TRBV19	TRBJ1-1	15	CASKEFGGLDTEAFF	TGTGCCAGTAAAGAATTCGGGGGGCTGGACACTGAAGCTTTCTTT
TRBD2	TRBV5-1	TRBJ2-7	14	CASSLEGLANEQYF	TGCGCCAGCAGCTTGGAAGGACTAGCCAACGAGCAGTACTTC
NA	TRBV6-1	TRBJ2-7	14	CASSEARVSYEQYF	TGTGCCAGCAGTGAAGCTCGGGTATCCTACGAGCAGTACTTC
NA	TRBV5-1	TRBJ2-7	13	CASRADSSYEQYF	TGCGCCAGCAGGGCGGACAGCTCCTACGAGCAGTACTTC
NA	TRBV7-8	TRBJ1-1	13	CASSLGVSTEAFF	TGTGCCAGCAGCTTAGGTGTCTCCACTGAAGCTTTCTTT
NA	TRBV20-1	TRBJ2-3	10	CSASANTQYF	TGCAGTGCTAGCGCGAATACGCAGTATTTT
TRBD2	TRBV15	TRBJ2-3	17	CATSRVRAGGPPDTQYF	TGTGCCACCAGCAGAGTAAGGGCGGGGGGCCCCCCAGATACGCAGTATTTT
TRBD1	TRBV5-1	TRBJ1-1	17	CASSYGQELNPNTEAFF	TGCGCCAGCAGCTACGGACAGGAGCTAAACCCGAACACTGAAGCTTTCTTT
TRBD1	TRBV6-5	TRBJ2-7	13	CASSYKQGYEQYF	TGTGCCAGCAGTTATAAACAGGGGTACGAGCAGTACTTC
NA	TRBV7-8	TRBJ1-5	15	CASSQGLLSKQPQHF	TGTGCCAGCAGCCAGGGCCTCTTGTCGAAGCAGCCCCAGCATTTT
TRBD2	TRBV5-1	TRBJ2-2	15	CASSEGLAGVGELFF	TGCGCCAGCAGCGAGGGACTAGCGGGGGTCGGGGAGCTGTTTTTT